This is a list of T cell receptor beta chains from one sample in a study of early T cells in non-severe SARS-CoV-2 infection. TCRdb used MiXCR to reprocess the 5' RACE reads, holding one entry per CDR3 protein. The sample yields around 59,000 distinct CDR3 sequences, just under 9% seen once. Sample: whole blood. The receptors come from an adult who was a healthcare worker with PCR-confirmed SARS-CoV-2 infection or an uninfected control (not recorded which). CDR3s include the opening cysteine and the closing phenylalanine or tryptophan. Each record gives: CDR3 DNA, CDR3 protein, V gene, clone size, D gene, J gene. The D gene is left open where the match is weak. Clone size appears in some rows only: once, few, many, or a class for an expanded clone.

CDR3nt: TGCAGTGCCAATGAACCCCCGCGGCCTGAAGCTTTCTTT
CDR3aa: CSANEPPRPEAFF
v_gene: TRBV20-1
abundance: many
d_gene: -
j_gene: TRBJ1-1

CDR3nt: TGCAGTGCTAGAGATTGGGGACAGGGGCCACCGTCCACCTACGAGCAGTACTTC
CDR3aa: CSARDWGQGPPSTYEQYF
v_gene: TRBV20-1
abundance: few
d_gene: TRBD1
j_gene: TRBJ2-7

CDR3nt: TGCAGTGCCCCTCCGCAGGGGGCGACCAACGAGCAGTACTTC
CDR3aa: CSAPPQGATNEQYF
v_gene: TRBV20-1
abundance: few
d_gene: TRBD1
j_gene: TRBJ2-7

CDR3nt: TGCGCCAGCAGCTCCAACCCGGGACAGGGATACAATGAGCAGTTCTTC
CDR3aa: CASSSNPGQGYNEQFF
v_gene: TRBV5-1
abundance: many
d_gene: TRBD1
j_gene: TRBJ2-1

CDR3nt: TGTGCCAGCAGCTGGACCGGGACAGGGCGGAACGAGCAGTACTTC
CDR3aa: CASSWTGTGRNEQYF
v_gene: TRBV11-2
abundance: -
d_gene: TRBD1
j_gene: TRBJ2-7

CDR3nt: TGTGCCAGCAGTTCCCCCAGTGGGAGGAGCAATCAGCCCCAGCATTTT
CDR3aa: CASSSPSGRSNQPQHF
v_gene: TRBV2
abundance: few
d_gene: -
j_gene: TRBJ1-5

CDR3nt: TGTGCCAGCAGTCCCAACCCTGGGGACTACGAGCAGTACTTC
CDR3aa: CASSPNPGDYEQYF
v_gene: TRBV12-3/TRBV12-4
abundance: few
d_gene: -
j_gene: TRBJ2-7

CDR3nt: TGTGCCAGCAGCCACAGGGGGCTATTTGGAAACACCATATATTTT
CDR3aa: CASSHRGLFGNTIYF
v_gene: TRBV12-3/TRBV12-4
abundance: few
d_gene: TRBD1
j_gene: TRBJ1-3

CDR3nt: TGTGCCAGCAGCCACGCTGGCTCCCCTGGCTACACCTTC
CDR3aa: CASSHAGSPGYTF
v_gene: TRBV7-9
abundance: many
d_gene: -
j_gene: TRBJ1-2

CDR3nt: TGTGCCAGCAGTTTGGCCGGGTTAGCGATGAACACTGAAGCTTTCTTT
CDR3aa: CASSLAGLAMNTEAFF
v_gene: TRBV28
abundance: many
d_gene: -
j_gene: TRBJ1-1

CDR3nt: TGTGCCAGCAGCCCTAGGGACACCCCGAACACCGGGGAGCTGTTTTTT
CDR3aa: CASSPRDTPNTGELFF
v_gene: TRBV4-2
abundance: many
d_gene: -
j_gene: TRBJ2-2

CDR3nt: TGCAGTGCTCTTTCTTACGAGCAGTACTTC
CDR3aa: CSALSYEQYF
v_gene: TRBV20-1
abundance: many
d_gene: -
j_gene: TRBJ2-7

CDR3nt: TGTGCCAGCAGCCCCGGGACAGTTAACTATGGCTACACCTTC
CDR3aa: CASSPGTVNYGYTF
v_gene: TRBV7-9
abundance: many
d_gene: TRBD1
j_gene: TRBJ1-2

CDR3nt: TGTGCCACCAGTGCACGGGATGAGCAGTTCTTC
CDR3aa: CATSARDEQFF
v_gene: TRBV24-1
abundance: many
d_gene: -
j_gene: TRBJ2-1

CDR3nt: TGTGCCAGCAGAGAACAGGGGTACGAGCAGTACTTC
CDR3aa: CASREQGYEQYF
v_gene: TRBV12-3/TRBV12-4
abundance: -
d_gene: TRBD1
j_gene: TRBJ2-7

CDR3nt: TGTGCCAGCAGCAGAAACAGGGGATTACCCTACGAGCAGTACTTC
CDR3aa: CASSRNRGLPYEQYF
v_gene: TRBV21-1
abundance: many
d_gene: -
j_gene: TRBJ2-7

CDR3nt: TGCAGCGTGGAGGGGCCGACCTCCTACGAGCAGTACTTC
CDR3aa: CSVEGPTSYEQYF
v_gene: TRBV29-1
abundance: many
d_gene: -
j_gene: TRBJ2-7

CDR3nt: TGTGCCAGCAGACAAACAAGGGAGAGATGGCCCCAGCATTTT
CDR3aa: CASRQTRERWPQHF
v_gene: TRBV6-2/TRBV6-3
abundance: few
d_gene: -
j_gene: TRBJ1-5

CDR3nt: TGCAGCGTTGAAGTATACAGGCAGAACACTGAAGCTTTCTTT
CDR3aa: CSVEVYRQNTEAFF
v_gene: TRBV29-1
abundance: -
d_gene: -
j_gene: TRBJ1-1

CDR3nt: TGCAGTGCTAGAGATATTAGCGGGAGCGCAGATACGCAGTATTTT
CDR3aa: CSARDISGSADTQYF
v_gene: TRBV20-1
abundance: many
d_gene: TRBD2
j_gene: TRBJ2-3

CDR3nt: TGTGCCAGCAGCAATCCGTCCTTACAGGGGGCGTGGGCTGAAGCTTTCTTT
CDR3aa: CASSNPSLQGAWAEAFF
v_gene: TRBV28
abundance: many
d_gene: TRBD1
j_gene: TRBJ1-1

CDR3nt: TGCGCCAGCAGCTTAGCGCACAGGAACACTGAAGCTTTCTTT
CDR3aa: CASSLAHRNTEAFF
v_gene: TRBV5-1
abundance: -
d_gene: -
j_gene: TRBJ1-1

CDR3nt: TGTGCCAGCACTCGAGACCGGGACAGTGTCAATGAGCAGTTCTTC
CDR3aa: CASTRDRDSVNEQFF
v_gene: TRBV12-3/TRBV12-4
abundance: few
d_gene: TRBD1
j_gene: TRBJ2-1

CDR3nt: TGTGCCAGCAGCTCATCTGTTGCCTACGAGCAGTACTTC
CDR3aa: CASSSSVAYEQYF
v_gene: TRBV7-2
abundance: many
d_gene: -
j_gene: TRBJ2-7

CDR3nt: TGTGCCAGCTCACCTGGGGGGGACACTGAAGCTTTCTTT
CDR3aa: CASSPGGDTEAFF
v_gene: TRBV18
abundance: many
d_gene: -
j_gene: TRBJ1-1

CDR3nt: TGTGCCAGCAGATGGACAGAGGCTGACATTCAGTACTTC
CDR3aa: CASRWTEADIQYF
v_gene: TRBV6-2/TRBV6-3
abundance: -
d_gene: -
j_gene: TRBJ2-4

CDR3nt: TGTGCCAGCAGTTTGGGGTGGGGTGAAAAACTGTTTTTT
CDR3aa: CASSLGWGEKLFF
v_gene: TRBV28
abundance: few
d_gene: -
j_gene: TRBJ1-4

CDR3nt: TGCAGCGTTTCCGGGATGAACACTGAAGCTTTCTTT
CDR3aa: CSVSGMNTEAFF
v_gene: TRBV29-1
abundance: -
d_gene: -
j_gene: TRBJ1-1

CDR3nt: TGCGCCAGCAGCCCCGGGACTAGCGGGGGACGGGAGCAGTTCTTC
CDR3aa: CASSPGTSGGREQFF
v_gene: TRBV5-1
abundance: many
d_gene: TRBD2
j_gene: TRBJ2-1

CDR3nt: TGTGCCAGCCGCGTAGACAGCTCCTACGAGCAGTACTTC
CDR3aa: CASRVDSSYEQYF
v_gene: TRBV28
abundance: -
d_gene: -
j_gene: TRBJ2-7

CDR3nt: TGTGCCAGCAGCTTAGGACTTTGGGCCACTGAAGCTTTCTTT
CDR3aa: CASSLGLWATEAFF
v_gene: TRBV7-2
abundance: -
d_gene: -
j_gene: TRBJ1-1

CDR3nt: TGTGCCACCAACCTCTCCCCGGCACAGGCGAACACCGGGGAGCCGTTTTTT
CDR3aa: CATNLSPAQANTGEPFF
v_gene: TRBV19
abundance: few
d_gene: -
j_gene: TRBJ2-2

CDR3nt: TGTGCCAGCAGCAAGACTGAAGTTGAGCAGTTCTTC
CDR3aa: CASSKTEVEQFF
v_gene: TRBV9
abundance: many
d_gene: -
j_gene: TRBJ2-1

CDR3nt: TGTGCCAGCAGTTTATTGTCCCGCGAGCAGTACTTC
CDR3aa: CASSLLSREQYF
v_gene: TRBV28
abundance: -
d_gene: -
j_gene: TRBJ2-7

CDR3nt: TGTGCCAGCAGCATACTAGCGGGAGTTGATACGCAGTATTTT
CDR3aa: CASSILAGVDTQYF
v_gene: TRBV7-8
abundance: few
d_gene: TRBD2
j_gene: TRBJ2-3

CDR3nt: TGTGCCAGCAGTCCGCGGACAGAACAAACCGGGGAGCTGTTTTTT
CDR3aa: CASSPRTEQTGELFF
v_gene: TRBV11-2
abundance: few
d_gene: -
j_gene: TRBJ2-2

CDR3nt: TGCAGCGCCGGGACAGGGAACACCGGGGAGCTGTTTTTT
CDR3aa: CSAGTGNTGELFF
v_gene: TRBV20-1
abundance: many
d_gene: TRBD1
j_gene: TRBJ2-2

CDR3nt: TGTGCCACCGACTACGGGACAGCGAACACCGGGGAGCTGTTTTTT
CDR3aa: CATDYGTANTGELFF
v_gene: TRBV7-9
abundance: many
d_gene: TRBD1
j_gene: TRBJ2-2

CDR3nt: TGTGCCAGCAGCCCCCGGGACAGGTCAAACACTGAAGCTTTCTTT
CDR3aa: CASSPRDRSNTEAFF
v_gene: TRBV7-6
abundance: few
d_gene: TRBD1
j_gene: TRBJ1-1

CDR3nt: TGCGCCAGCAGCTGGGGCGGAAACAATGAGCAGTTCTTC
CDR3aa: CASSWGGNNEQFF
v_gene: TRBV5-1
abundance: few
d_gene: -
j_gene: TRBJ2-1

CDR3nt: TGCAGCGTTGTATCTAGCGGGTTTAGCACAGATACGCAGTATTTT
CDR3aa: CSVVSSGFSTDTQYF
v_gene: TRBV29-1
abundance: -
d_gene: TRBD2
j_gene: TRBJ2-3

CDR3nt: TGCGCCAGCAGTGATTATAGCGGGAGGGCCGTGTACGATGAGCAGTTCTTC
CDR3aa: CASSDYSGRAVYDEQFF
v_gene: TRBV10-2
abundance: -
d_gene: TRBD2
j_gene: TRBJ2-1